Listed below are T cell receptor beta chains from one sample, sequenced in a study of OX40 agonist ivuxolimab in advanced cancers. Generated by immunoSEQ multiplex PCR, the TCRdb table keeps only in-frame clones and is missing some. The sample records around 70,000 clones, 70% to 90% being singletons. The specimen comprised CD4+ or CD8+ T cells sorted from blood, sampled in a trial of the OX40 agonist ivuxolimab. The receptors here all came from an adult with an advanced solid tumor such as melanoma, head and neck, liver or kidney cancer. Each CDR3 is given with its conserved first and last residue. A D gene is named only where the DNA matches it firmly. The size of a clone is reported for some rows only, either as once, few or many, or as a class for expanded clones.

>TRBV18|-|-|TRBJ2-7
CASSPIPQAYEQYF
TGTGCCAGCTCACCGATACCACAAGCCTACGAGCAGTACTTC
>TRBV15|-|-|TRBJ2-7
CATSSQTGFSSYEQYF
TGTGCCACCAGCAGTCAAACGGGGTTTAGCTCCTACGAGCAGTACTTC
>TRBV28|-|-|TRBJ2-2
CASSSPGPPGELFF
TGTGCCAGCAGTTCCCCGGGACCGCCGGGGGAGCTGTTTTTT
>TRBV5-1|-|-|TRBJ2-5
CASSAGTAQETQYF
TGCGCCAGCAGCGCCGGGACGGCTCAAGAGACCCAGTACTTC
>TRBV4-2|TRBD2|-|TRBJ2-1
CASSQGAGISYNEQFF
TGTGCCAGCAGCCAAGGAGCGGGGATCTCCTACAATGAGCAGTTCTTC
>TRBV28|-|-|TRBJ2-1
CASSLFQGQGTNEQFF
TGTGCCAGCAGTTTATTTCAGGGTCAGGGGACCAATGAGCAGTTCTTC
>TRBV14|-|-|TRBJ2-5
CASSQGASARGYF
TGTGCCAGCAGCCAAGGGGCTAGCGCCAGAGGGTACTTC
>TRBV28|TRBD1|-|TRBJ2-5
CASSSSANRGREETQYF
TGTGCCAGCAGTTCCTCCGCGAACAGGGGGCGGGAAGAGACCCAGTACTTC
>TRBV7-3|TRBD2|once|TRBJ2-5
CASSLRGGVMKETQYF
TGTGCCAGCAGCCTTCGGGGAGGGGTAATGAAAGAGACCCAGTACTTC
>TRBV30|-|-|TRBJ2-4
CAWSADHQGLTKNIQYF
TGTGCCTGGAGTGCGGACCATCAGGGTCTGACCAAAAACATTCAGTACTTC
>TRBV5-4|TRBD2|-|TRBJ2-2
CASSLGTSGGITGELFF
TGTGCCAGCAGCTTAGGGACTAGCGGGGGGATCACCGGGGAGCTGTTTTTT
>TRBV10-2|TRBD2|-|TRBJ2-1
CASVGLAGFNEQFF
TGCGCCAGCGTGGGACTAGCGGGGTTTAATGAGCAGTTCTTC
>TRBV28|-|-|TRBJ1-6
CASSSQFFGSSPLHF
TGTGCCAGCAGTTCACAGTTTTTCGGTAGTTCACCCCTCCACTTT
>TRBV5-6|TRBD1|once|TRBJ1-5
CASSLTTGQGPEDQPQHF
TGTGCCAGCAGCTTGACGACGGGACAGGGGCCAGAGGATCAGCCCCAGCATTTT
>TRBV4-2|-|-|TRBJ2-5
CASSDTTRIIVDETQYF
TGTGCCAGCAGTGATACTACACGGATCATCGTCGACGAGACCCAGTACTTC
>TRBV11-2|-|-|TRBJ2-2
CASSPGTVNTGELFF
TGTGCCAGCAGCCCCGGGACGGTGAACACCGGGGAGCTGTTTTTT
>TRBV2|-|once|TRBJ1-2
CASSEMRQHYGYTF
TGTGCCAGCAGTGAAATGCGACAGCACTATGGCTACACCTTC
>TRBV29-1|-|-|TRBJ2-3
CSAVPRGDTQYF
TGCAGCGCAGTCCCCAGGGGCGATACGCAGTATTTT
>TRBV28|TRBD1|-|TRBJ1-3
CASSTGGFGNTIYF
TGTGCCAGCTCGACAGGGGGCTTTGGAAACACCATATATTTT
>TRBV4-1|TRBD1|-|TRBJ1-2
CASSQPRDRGYGYTF
TGCGCTAGCAGCCAACCCAGGGACAGGGGCTATGGCTACACCTTC
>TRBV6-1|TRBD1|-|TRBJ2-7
CASSEEGTGAYEQYF
TGTGCCAGCAGTGAAGAGGGGACAGGGGCCTACGAGCAGTACTTC
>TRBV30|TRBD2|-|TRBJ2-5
CAWSHSGTRETQYF
TGTGCCTGGAGTCATAGCGGGACGAGGGAGACCCAGTACTTC
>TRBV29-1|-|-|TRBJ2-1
CSVDDGSEPYNEQFF
TGCAGCGTTGATGACGGCAGTGAGCCCTACAATGAGCAGTTCTTC
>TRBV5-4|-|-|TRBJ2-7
CASSLWGAYEQYF
TGTGCCAGCAGCTTGTGGGGGGCCTACGAGCAGTACTTC
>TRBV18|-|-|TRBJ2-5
CASSPSPPYQETQYF
TGTGCCAGCTCACCATCCCCACCGTACCAAGAGACCCAGTACTTC
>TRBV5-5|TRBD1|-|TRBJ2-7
CASNLQGAHHEQYF
TGTGCCAGCAACTTACAGGGGGCGCACCACGAGCAGTACTTC
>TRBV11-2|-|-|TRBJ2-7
CASSSPGDGYEQYF
TGTGCCAGCAGCTCACCAGGTGACGGCTACGAGCAGTACTTC
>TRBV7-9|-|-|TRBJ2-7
CASSLVSQATREQYF
TGTGCCAGCAGCTTAGTGTCACAGGCTACGAGGGAGCAGTACTTC
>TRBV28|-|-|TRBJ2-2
CASSPLGPNTGELFF
TGTGCCAGCAGTCCCCTAGGCCCGAACACCGGGGAGCTGTTTTTT
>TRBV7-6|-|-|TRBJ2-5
CASSVSGGAQYF
TGTGCCAGCAGCGTATCGGGTGGGGCCCAGTACTTC
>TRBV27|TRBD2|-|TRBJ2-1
CASSLLSGRSGEQFF
TGTGCCAGCAGCCTGCTTAGCGGGAGAAGCGGTGAGCAGTTCTTC
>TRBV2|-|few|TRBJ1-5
CASSESDWGNQPQHF
TGTGCCAGCAGTGAATCCGACTGGGGCAATCAGCCCCAGCATTTT
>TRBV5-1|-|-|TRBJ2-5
CASSLITEETQYF
TGCGCCAGCAGCTTAATAACCGAAGAGACCCAGTACTTC
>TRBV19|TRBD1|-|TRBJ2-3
CASSIGFLGQGTDTQYF
TGTGCCAGTAGTATTGGTTTTTTGGGACAGGGCACAGATACGCAGTATTTT
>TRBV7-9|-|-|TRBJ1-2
CASSLGENYGYTF
TGTGCCAGCAGCTTAGGTGAAAACTATGGCTACACCTTC
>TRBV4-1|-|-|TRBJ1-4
CASSHPAGTREKLFF
TGCGCCAGCAGCCACCCCGCTGGGACAAGGGAAAAACTGTTTTTT
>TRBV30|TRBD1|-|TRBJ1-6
CAWIPQQGAKYNSPLHF
TGTGCCTGGATCCCTCAACAGGGGGCAAAATATAATTCACCCCTCCACTTT
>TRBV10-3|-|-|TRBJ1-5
CAISESRDQPQHF
TGTGCCATCAGTGAGTCCAGGGATCAGCCCCAGCATTTT
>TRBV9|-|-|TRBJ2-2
CASSGPGELFF
TGTGCCAGCAGCGGTCCCGGGGAGCTGTTTTTT
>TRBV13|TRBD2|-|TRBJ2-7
CASSPSHGLAVHEQYF
TGTGCCAGCAGCCCCAGCCACGGACTAGCGGTCCACGAGCAGTACTTC
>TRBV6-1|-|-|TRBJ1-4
CASSESYTGGWNEKLFF
TGTGCCAGCAGTGAATCATACACCGGAGGGTGGAATGAAAAACTGTTTTTT
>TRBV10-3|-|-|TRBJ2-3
CAISEMGGLVVTDTQYF
TGTGCCATCAGTGAGATGGGGGGGCTAGTTGTCACAGATACGCAGTATTTT
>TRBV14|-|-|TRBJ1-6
CASSQTYSPLHF
TGTGCCAGCAGCCAGACGTACTCACCCCTCCACTTT
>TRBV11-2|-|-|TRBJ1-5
CASSLANSNQPQHF
TGTGCCAGCAGCTTAGCTAATAGCAATCAGCCCCAGCATTTT
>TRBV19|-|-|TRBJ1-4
CASSRGQTNNEKLFF
TGTGCCAGTAGTAGAGGACAGACAAACAATGAAAAACTGTTTTTT
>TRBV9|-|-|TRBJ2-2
CASSVGPQETGELFF
TGTGCCAGCAGCGTAGGCCCACAGGAGACCGGGGAGCTGTTTTTT
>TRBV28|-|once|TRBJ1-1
CASKGSRTEAFF
TGTGCCAGCAAAGGCAGTCGCACTGAAGCTTTCTTT
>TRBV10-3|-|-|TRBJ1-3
CAISDLGYGNTIYF
TGTGCCATCAGTGACCTGGGATACGGAAACACCATATATTTT
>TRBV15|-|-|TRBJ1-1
CATSKRENTEAFF
TGTGCCACCAGCAAAAGGGAGAACACTGAAGCTTTCTTT